What follows describes a single T cell receptor (beta chain). Only a few counts were recorded for this clonotype. Its antigen is not yet known. One junction end does not reproduce the germline sequence, and a read error may be involved. The sample belongs to a study of regulatory T cells in long-lasting Graves disease (dated by TCRdb to 2020 to 2022). Context from the whole study: Newly diagnosed Graves' disease patients had taken antithyroid drugs for less than 3 months. Persistent Graves' disease patients were compared with newly diagnosed Graves' disease patients by peripheral blood TCR sequencing and RNA sequencing. The study was registered as a clinical trial and conducted in China. A total of approximately 35 samples underwent TCR sequencing: around 13 from persistent and around 20 from newly diagnosed Graves' disease patients. Study-level results and caveats: As a limitation, the authors acknowledged that the small sample size may reduce accuracy. More public clonotypes were shared among persistent patients (roughly 3,000) than among newly diagnosed patients (approximately 1,000). Preferential use of TRBV28, TRBJ1-2 and TRBJ2-5 was observed in persistent disease, whereas TRBV20-1 and TRBJ2-1 were favored in newly diagnosed disease. Only the TCR beta chain was sequenced and analyzed. Peripheral blood alone was examined, since thyroid tissue, which constituted the primary lesion, could not be accessed. Compared with newly diagnosed patients, persistent Graves' disease patients had lower TCR Shannon entropy and fewer highly expanded clones, which suggests clonal expansion.

To prepare the library, multiplex PCR was applied. Sequencing was carried out with an Illumina HiSeq 4000. TCR beta libraries were built with iRepertoire HTBI primers and Arm-PCR amplification of CDR3 regions. Gel purification was performed on PCR products prior to sequencing. Per the authors' processing: Gene usage analysis of CDR3 amino acid clonotypes relied on the 60 to 65 TRBV and around 14 TRBJ segments identified across samples. COPE and FqMerger were used to merge the filtered high-quality paired reads into contigs. BLAST was used to align contigs to IMGT TRBV, TRBD and TRBJ reference genes, with CDR3 defined following IMGT. Highly expanded clones were defined as clonotypes with a frequency above 0.1%. Shannon entropy served as the measure of repertoire diversity, while the Gini coefficient captured V-J evenness. A clonotype found in more than one individual was treated as public. The raw public data were reprocessed by TCRdb itself: fastp quality trimming at Q25, MiXCR clonotype calling, in-frame beta chains only. When rows share a CDR3 protein, they turn into one entry using the most common DNA and genes. V and J calls and clone size were set by TCRdb, not the authors. The sample has about 460,000 distinct CDR3 sequences on record, less than 15% of them singletons. Approximately 17% of the sample is in the top ten clones.

Per the publication, the time point label means: newly diagnosed GD, antithyroid drugs for less than 3 months. For both TCR sequencing and RNA sequencing, RNA was extracted from PBMCs using TRIzol. Graves' disease was diagnosed according to American Thyroid Association guidelines. The patients came from an endocrinology department in Xi'an, China. From each patient, approximately 10 milliliters of peripheral blood was collected into an EDTA anticoagulant tube. PBMCs were isolated by Ficoll Paque Plus density gradient separation without further T cell sorting. An Agilent 2100 Bioanalyzer and agarose gel were used to assess RNA quality, and a NanoDrop 2000 was used to measure RNA concentration. The CDR3 contains 17 residues, cysteine and phenylalanine counted. The read is trimmed to its CDR3 DNA, 51 bases read in frame from base 1. The sample was also reused in another study, on T cells in Graves' hyperthyroidism and ophthalmopathy. As that second study puts it: Stable Graves' hyperthyroidism was defined as the absence of progression to ophthalmopathy over 18 months of follow-up. Hyperthyroidism patients were newly diagnosed, had a disease duration of under 2 months, and were aged 18 to 65 years. Any patient with an uncontrolled infection, another autoimmune disease, pregnancy or lactation was excluded. Clinical symptoms, serum thyroxine and TRAb, thyroid ultrasound, and orbital computed tomography formed the basis for the diagnoses. The first round of RT-PCR for the TCR CDR3 was performed with the HTBI primer set and the Qiagen OneStep RT-PCR kit. Most expanded thyroid clonotypes (frequency above 0.001) were also detected in blood, a finding suggesting that blood repertoires may reflect thyroid immune responses. In cross-validation, a model built on a 13 V-J signature told ophthalmopathy apart from stable hyperthyroidism with less than 90% sensitivity and around 83% specificity, and in testing the same model reached 80%/75%. In validation, progression to ophthalmopathy was predicted by the model with roughly 71% sensitivity and around 75% specificity, a median of around 5.9 months before onset. TCR V-J signatures able to tell the groups apart were searched for in a discovery cohort of 90 to 100 patients, of whom more than 40 had Graves' ophthalmopathy and roughly 59 had stable Graves' hyperthyroidism. Whether ophthalmopathy could be predicted prospectively was tested in an independent validation cohort made up of 18 hyperthyroidism patients plus 17 patients who later progressed to ophthalmopathy. The 90 to 100 discovery patients were randomly divided into training and test sets at a 7:3 ratio. Thyroid tissue and blood T-cell repertoires from over 5 Graves' hyperthyroidism patients were also compared in the study. After sampling, hyperthyroidism patients received methimazole starting at 30 mg daily, and ophthalmopathy patients received high-dose intravenous methylprednisolone. Libraries were constructed in a second round of multiplex PCR, after which size selection and purification were carried out. Paired-end sequencing of the libraries was performed with 100 bp reads on an Illumina HiSeq2000. Raw data were processed with SOAPnuke, discarding reads with adapters, uncalled bases, mean Phred below 15, or no exact constant-primer or identifier match. High-quality paired reads were merged using COPE v1.2.5, and each unique nucleotide sequence was defined as a clonotype. MiTCR v1.1 was used to align the clonotypes against IMGT TRBV, TRBD and TRBJ reference segments. Only V-J combinations with frequency above 0.0001, covering about 99% of repertoires, were analysed. The TCS score was defined as the ratio of F50 (clonal expansion) to E x V (chaos), calculated using BLOSUM62-based TCRdist between CDR3 peptides within each V-J. Welch's t-statistics and random forest reduced around 510 V-J features to 13, which were used in a naive Bayes classifier (R e1071). No statistical method was used to set the sample size in advance, and investigators knew the group allocation. The paper reports TCR Vbeta CDR3 sequencing of fewer than 150 peripheral blood samples: 43 ophthalmopathy, roughly 80 hyperthyroidism and around 17 progressor patients.

The source material was peripheral blood mononuclear cells (PBMCs), sampled at new diagnosis, from a patient treated with antithyroid drugs. This clonotype was obtained from a woman aged 45-65 years with Graves disease. Donor details come from another sample of the same person, matched by shared clones. The rearrangement joined TRBV12-3 or TRBV12-4 to TRBJ2-3; 13 bases in the junction line up with TRBD2. Here is the DNA: TGTGTCAGCAGGTCCTCCAGGACTAGCGGGAGTCTCGATACGCAGTATTTT. It is translated as CVSRSSRTSGSLDTQYF.